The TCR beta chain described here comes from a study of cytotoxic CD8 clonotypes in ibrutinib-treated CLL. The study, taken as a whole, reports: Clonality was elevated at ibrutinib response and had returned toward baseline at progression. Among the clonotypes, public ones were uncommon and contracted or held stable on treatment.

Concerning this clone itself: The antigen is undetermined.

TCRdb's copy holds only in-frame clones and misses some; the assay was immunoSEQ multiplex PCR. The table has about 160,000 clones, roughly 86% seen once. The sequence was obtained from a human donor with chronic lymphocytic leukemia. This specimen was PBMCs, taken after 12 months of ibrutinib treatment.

CDR3: CTSSQEGSGGCLGNEQFF. The CDR3 DNA follows: TGCACCAGCAGCCAAGAAGGGAGCGGTGGATGTTTAGGGAATGAGCAGTTCTTC. The gene calls are TRBV1 and TRBJ2-1; the DNA was not used to check the table's D call, TRBD2. TRBV1 is reported as a pseudogene. CDR3 length: 18 residues.